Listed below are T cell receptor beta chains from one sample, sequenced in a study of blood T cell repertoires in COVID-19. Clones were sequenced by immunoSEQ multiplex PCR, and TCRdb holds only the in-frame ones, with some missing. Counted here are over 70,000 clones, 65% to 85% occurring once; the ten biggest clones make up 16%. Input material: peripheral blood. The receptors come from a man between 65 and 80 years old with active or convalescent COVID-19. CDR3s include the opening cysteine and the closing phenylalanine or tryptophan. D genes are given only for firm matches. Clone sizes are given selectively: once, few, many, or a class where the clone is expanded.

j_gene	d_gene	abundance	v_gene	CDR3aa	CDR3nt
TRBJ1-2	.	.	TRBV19	CASSQGKDYGYTF	TGTGCCAGTAGTCAGGGGAAAGACTATGGCTACACCTTC
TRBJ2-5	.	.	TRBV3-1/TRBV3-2	CASSQDLTGRGETQYF	TGTGCCAGCAGCCAAGACCTAACTGGCCGCGGGGAGACCCAGTACTTC
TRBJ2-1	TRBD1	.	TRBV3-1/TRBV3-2	CASSQVWGQGIGEQFF	TGTGCCAGCAGCCAAGTATGGGGACAGGGCATTGGTGAGCAGTTCTTC
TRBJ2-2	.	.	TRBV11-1	CASSAGQHTGELFF	TGTGCCAGCAGCGCGGGACAGCACACCGGGGAGCTGTTTTTT
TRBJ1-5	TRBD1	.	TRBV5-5	CASTLRTGYQPQHF	TGTGCCAGCACTCTTCGGACAGGGTATCAGCCCCAGCATTTT
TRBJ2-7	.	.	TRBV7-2	CASSQPDRYEQYF	TGTGCCAGCAGCCAACCTGACAGATACGAGCAGTACTTC
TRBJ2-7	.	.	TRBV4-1	CASRGRGSYEQYF	TGCGCCAGCAGGGGGAGGGGGTCCTACGAGCAGTACTTC
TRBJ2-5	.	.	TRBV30	CAWTNRDNIEETQYF	TGTGCCTGGACCAACCGGGACAATATCGAGGAGACCCAGTACTTC
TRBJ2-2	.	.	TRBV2	CASSEVRVANTGELFF	TGTGCCAGCAGTGAAGTTCGGGTAGCGAACACCGGGGAGCTGTTTTTT
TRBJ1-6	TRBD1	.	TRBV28	CASSSAGGLNSPLHF	TGTGCCAGCAGTTCGGCAGGGGGATTAAATTCACCCCTCCACTTT
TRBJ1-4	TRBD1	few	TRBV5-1	CASSKGQEDEKLFF	TGCGCCAGCAGCAAGGGACAGGAAGATGAAAAACTGTTTTTT
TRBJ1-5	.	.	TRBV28	CASSTPGAQHF	TGTGCCAGCAGTACCCCGGGGGCCCAGCATTTT
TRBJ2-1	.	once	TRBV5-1	CASSLGDFRSSYNEQFF	TGCGCCAGCAGCTTGGGGGACTTCCGAAGCTCCTACAATGAGCAGTTCTTC
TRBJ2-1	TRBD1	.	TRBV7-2	CASSQRGQGALGEQFF	TGTGCCAGCAGCCAAAGAGGGCAGGGGGCGTTGGGTGAGCAGTTCTTC
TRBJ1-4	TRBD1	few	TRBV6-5	CASSPKTGKNEKLFF	TGTGCCAGCAGCCCCAAGACAGGGAAAAATGAAAAACTGTTTTTT
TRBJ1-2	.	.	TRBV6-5	CASRPANYGYTF	TGTGCCAGCCGTCCAGCTAACTATGGCTACACCTTC
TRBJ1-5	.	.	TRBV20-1	CSARSNQPQHF	TGCAGTGCTCGTAGCAATCAGCCCCAGCATTTT
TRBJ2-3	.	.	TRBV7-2	CASRTSRGTDTQYF	TGTGCCAGCAGGACTAGTAGAGGAACAGATACGCAGTATTTT
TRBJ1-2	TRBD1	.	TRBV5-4	CASSYGQEPNYGYTF	TGTGCCAGCAGTTATGGACAGGAACCTAACTATGGCTACACCTTC
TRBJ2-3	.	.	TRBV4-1	CASSHLASDTQYF	TGCGCCAGCAGCCACCTAGCATCAGATACGCAGTATTTT
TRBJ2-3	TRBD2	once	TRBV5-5	CASSLGLGLAVSTDTQYF	TGTGCCAGCAGCTTGGGCCTGGGACTAGCGGTTAGCACAGATACGCAGTATTTT
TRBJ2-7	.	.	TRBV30	CAWSFGGHEQYF	TGTGCCTGGAGTTTTGGGGGCCACGAGCAGTACTTC
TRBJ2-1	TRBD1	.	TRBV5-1	CASSLYGQGRSNEQFF	TGCGCCAGCAGCTTGTACGGACAGGGAAGATCTAATGAGCAGTTCTTC
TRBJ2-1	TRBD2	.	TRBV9	CASSEKRGGNYNEQFF	TGTGCCAGCAGTGAAAAGCGGGGGGGAAACTACAATGAGCAGTTCTTC
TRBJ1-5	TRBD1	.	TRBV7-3	CASSLGQGASNQPQHF	TGTGCCAGCAGCTTAGGACAGGGGGCTAGCAATCAGCCCCAGCATTTT
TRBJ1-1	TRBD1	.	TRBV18	CASSPPSGGGGEAFF	TGTGCCAGCTCACCACCATCAGGGGGCGGAGGTGAAGCTTTCTTT
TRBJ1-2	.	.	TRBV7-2	CASSLNTQGTVSTF	TGTGCCAGCAGCTTAAACACCCAGGGAACAGTCTCCACCTTC
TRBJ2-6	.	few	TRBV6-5	CASSHNSGANVLTF	TGTGCCAGCAGTCACAACTCTGGGGCCAACGTCCTGACTTTC
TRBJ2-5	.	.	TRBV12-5	CASGLGGQAGVETQYF	TGTGCTAGTGGTTTGGGGGGCCAGGCCGGAGTGGAGACCCAGTACTTC
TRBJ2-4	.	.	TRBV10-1	CASSGGRLAKNIQYF	TGCGCCAGCAGTGGCGGTCGCCTAGCCAAAAACATTCAGTACTTC
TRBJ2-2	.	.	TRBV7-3	CASSPQGNTGELFF	TGTGCCAGCAGCCCTCAGGGGAACACCGGGGAGCTGTTTTTT
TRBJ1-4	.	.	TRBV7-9	CASSRDSGGEKLFF	TGTGCCAGCAGCCGAGACAGCGGGGGTGAAAAACTGTTTTTT
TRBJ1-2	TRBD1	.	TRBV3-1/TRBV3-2	CASTPQGQGGYGYTF	TGTGCCAGCACTCCCCAGGGACAGGGAGGCTATGGCTACACCTTC
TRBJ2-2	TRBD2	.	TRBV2	CASHAGLAPGELFF	TGTGCCAGCCATGCCGGACTAGCCCCCGGGGAGCTGTTTTTT
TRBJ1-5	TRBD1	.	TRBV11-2	CASSRDREQPQHF	TGTGCCAGCAGCCGGGACAGGGAGCAGCCCCAGCATTTT
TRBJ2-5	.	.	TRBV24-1	CATSDLGSTGQETQYF	TGTGCCACCAGTGATTTGGGCTCGACAGGCCAAGAGACCCAGTACTTC
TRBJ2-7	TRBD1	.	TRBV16	CASSQDRVSYEQYF	TGTGCCAGCAGCCAAGACAGGGTCTCCTACGAGCAGTACTTC
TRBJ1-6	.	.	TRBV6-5	CASSSGSYNSPLHF	TGTGCCAGCAGTTCCGGCTCCTATAATTCACCCCTCCACTTT
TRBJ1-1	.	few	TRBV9	CASSVDGGAGPTTEAFF	TGTGCCAGCAGCGTCGATGGGGGCGCAGGGCCGACCACTGAAGCTTTCTTT
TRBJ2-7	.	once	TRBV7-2	CASSLVSARWTYEQYF	TGTGCCAGCAGCTTAGTGAGTGCCAGGTGGACCTACGAGCAGTACTTC
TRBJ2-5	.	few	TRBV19	CASSDTGTRETQYF	TGTGCCAGTAGTGACACAGGGACAAGAGAGACCCAGTACTTC
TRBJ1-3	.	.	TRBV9	CASTRGSSGNTIYF	TGTGCCAGCACCCGAGGGTCTTCTGGAAACACCATATATTTT
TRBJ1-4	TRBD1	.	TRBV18	CASSRTGEGTEKLFF	TGTGCCAGCTCACGGACAGGGGAGGGGACTGAAAAACTGTTTTTT
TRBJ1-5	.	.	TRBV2	CASSVSFGQGQPQHF	TGTGCCAGCAGTGTTTCCTTCGGACAAGGGCAGCCCCAGCATTTT
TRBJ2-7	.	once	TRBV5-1	CASSLDAGTVREQYF	TGCGCCAGCAGCCTGGACGCGGGGACCGTTCGGGAGCAGTACTTC
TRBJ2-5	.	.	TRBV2	CASREQGGGETQYF	TGTGCCAGCAGAGAACAGGGAGGCGGTGAGACCCAGTACTTC
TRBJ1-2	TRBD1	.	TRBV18	CASSPRQGPDGYTF	TGTGCCAGCTCTCCCAGACAGGGTCCGGATGGCTACACCTTC
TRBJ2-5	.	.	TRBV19	CACWSGRYQETQYF	TGTGCCTGCTGGTCAGGGAGGTACCAAGAGACCCAGTACTTC
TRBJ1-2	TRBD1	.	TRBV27	CASSPRDRNYGYTF	TGTGCCAGCAGTCCTCGGGACAGAAACTATGGCTACACCTTC
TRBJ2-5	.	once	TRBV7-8	CASSRGQNFQETQYF	TGTGCCAGCAGCCGAGGACAGAACTTTCAAGAGACCCAGTACTTC
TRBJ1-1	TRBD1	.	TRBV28	CASQTASSGTGRLAFF	TGTGCCAGCCAAACTGCGAGCTCCGGGACAGGGCGCTTAGCTTTCTTT
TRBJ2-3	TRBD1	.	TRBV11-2	CASSFDRDVTDTQYF	TGTGCCAGCAGCTTCGACAGGGACGTAACAGATACGCAGTATTTT
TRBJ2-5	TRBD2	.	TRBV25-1	CASSGGLTGEGETQYF	TGTGCCAGCAGTGGAGGCCTAACGGGGGAGGGGGAGACCCAGTACTTC
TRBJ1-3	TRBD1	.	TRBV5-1	CASSLGQTAGNTIYF	TGCGCCAGCAGCCTGGGACAGACCGCTGGAAACACCATATATTTT